This record covers a single T cell receptor beta chain. This sample was included in a study of CD8+ T cells in alopecia areata. The treatment is: oral pan-JAK inhibitor, 5-10 mg twice daily. Germline V gene lookup returns CDR1 SGHTA and CDR2 FQGTGA. The ends were cut back, 5 bases at V and 3 bases at J, with 19 bases in the middle. CDR3 length: 17 residues. Extracted RNA was reverse transcribed into cDNA, the sequencing template. The assay was immunoSEQ multiplex PCR, and TCRdb's table has in-frame clones only and misses some. The sample includes 150,000 or so clones, roughly 58% of them seen just once.

The clonotype was recovered from a human donor with alopecia areata. The chain couples TRBV7-3 to TRBJ2-2; D is unclear. The sequencing used CD4+ T cells sorted from blood, collected at roughly week 55, from a patient treated with tofacitinib. The CDR3 spells CASSLRPIRRDTGELFF. The CDR3 DNA sequence: TGTGCCAGCAGCCTAAGACCTATTCGTCGGGACACCGGGGAGCTGTTTTTT.